This T cell receptor (beta chain) appears in the sequencing data of a study of blood T cell repertoires in COVID-19. Overall study: Material from acute and convalescent COVID-19 was sourced from the United States, Italy and Spain. The cDNA or gDNA used as material had been derived from T cells, B-cell-depleted T cells, or PBMCs.

In Seattle, patients joined the study during active infection and were tracked longitudinally. The V gene lost 0 bases and the J gene lost 8 bases, with 14 bases spanning the gap. Germline V CDR1 and CDR2: LGHNA, YNFKEQ. The CDR3 covers 16 residues. Per the original methods: Quantification of nucleated cells was approximated via reference gene primer amplification. Repertoires were generated with immunoSEQ multiplex PCR, while TCRdb's copy carries only in-frame clones and drops some. The V and J calls and the clone size are those of that table, but D and trimming were determined from the DNA. The sample has under 400,000 clones, 70% to 90% seen once; the top ten hold under 2%.

The receptor was isolated from a woman in her twenties or thirties with COVID-19, enrolled during active disease. What was sequenced was peripheral blood. V and J are TRBV4-2 and TRBJ1-6; no firm D call. CDR3 nucleotide sequence: TGTGCCAGCAGCCAAGAACTCCCGGAGGCCCATTCACCCCTCCACTTT. Translating it yields CASSQELPEAHSPLHF.